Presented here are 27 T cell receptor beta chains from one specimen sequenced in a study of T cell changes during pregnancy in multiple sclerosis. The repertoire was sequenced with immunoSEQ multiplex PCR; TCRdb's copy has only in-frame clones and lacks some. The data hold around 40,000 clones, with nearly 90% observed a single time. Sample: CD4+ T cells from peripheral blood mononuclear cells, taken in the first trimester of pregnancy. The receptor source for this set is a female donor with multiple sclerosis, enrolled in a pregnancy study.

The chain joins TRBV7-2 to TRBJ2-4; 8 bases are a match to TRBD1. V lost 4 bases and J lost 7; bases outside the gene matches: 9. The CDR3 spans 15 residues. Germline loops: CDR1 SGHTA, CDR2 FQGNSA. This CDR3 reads CASSSTTGVGNIQYF. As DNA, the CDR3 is TGTGCCAGCAGCTCTACGACAGGGGTGGGGAACATTCAGTACTTC.

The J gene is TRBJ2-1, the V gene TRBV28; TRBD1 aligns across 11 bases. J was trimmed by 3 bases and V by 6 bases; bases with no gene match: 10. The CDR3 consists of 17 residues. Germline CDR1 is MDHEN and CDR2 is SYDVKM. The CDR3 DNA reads TGTGCCAGCAGACCCTTATACGGGACAGGGGGCTACAATGAGCAGTTCTTC. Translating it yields CASRPLYGTGGYNEQFF.

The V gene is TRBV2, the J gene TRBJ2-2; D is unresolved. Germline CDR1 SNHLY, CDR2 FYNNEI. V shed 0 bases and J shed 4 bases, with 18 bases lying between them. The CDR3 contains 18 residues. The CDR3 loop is CASSEALRVLGFTGELFF. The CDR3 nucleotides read TGTGCCAGCAGTGAAGCGCTTCGGGTGCTCGGGTTCACCGGGGAGCTGTTTTTT.

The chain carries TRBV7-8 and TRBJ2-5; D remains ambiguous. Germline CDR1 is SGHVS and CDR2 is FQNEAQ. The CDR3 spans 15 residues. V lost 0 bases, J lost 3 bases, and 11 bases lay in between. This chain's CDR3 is CASSLAQRSEETQYF. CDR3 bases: TGTGCCAGCAGCTTAGCCCAGAGGTCAGAAGAGACCCAGTACTTC.

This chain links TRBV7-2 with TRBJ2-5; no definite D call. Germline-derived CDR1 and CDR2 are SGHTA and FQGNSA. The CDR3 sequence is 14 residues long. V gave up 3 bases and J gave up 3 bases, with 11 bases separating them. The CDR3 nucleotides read TGTGCCAGCAGCTTGAATCTAGGAGAAGAGACCCAGTACTTC. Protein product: CASSLNLGEETQYF.

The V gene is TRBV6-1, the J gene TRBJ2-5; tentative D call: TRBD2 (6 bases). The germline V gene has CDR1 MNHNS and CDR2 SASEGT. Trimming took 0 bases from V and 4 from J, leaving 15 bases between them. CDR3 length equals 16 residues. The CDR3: CASSEAPGTLRETQYF. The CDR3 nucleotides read TGTGCCAGCAGTGAAGCGCCTGGGACTCTCAGAGAGACCCAGTACTTC.

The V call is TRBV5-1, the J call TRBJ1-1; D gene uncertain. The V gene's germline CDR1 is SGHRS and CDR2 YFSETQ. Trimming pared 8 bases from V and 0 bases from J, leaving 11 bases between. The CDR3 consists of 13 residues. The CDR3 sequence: CASAQILNTEAFF. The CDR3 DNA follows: TGCGCCAGTGCACAGATACTGAACACTGAAGCTTTCTTT.

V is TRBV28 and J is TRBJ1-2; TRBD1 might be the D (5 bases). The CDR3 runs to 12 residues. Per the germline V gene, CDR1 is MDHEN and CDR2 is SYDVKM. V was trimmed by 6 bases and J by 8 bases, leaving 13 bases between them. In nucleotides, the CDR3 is TGTGCCAGCAGCATGGACATTCGAGGCTACACCTTC. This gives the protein CASSMDIRGYTF.

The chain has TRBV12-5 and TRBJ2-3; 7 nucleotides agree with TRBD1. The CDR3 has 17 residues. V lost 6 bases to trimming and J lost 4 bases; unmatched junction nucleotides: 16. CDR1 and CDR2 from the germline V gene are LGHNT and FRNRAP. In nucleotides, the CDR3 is TGTGCTAGTGGATACCGAGAGCCCGCCGACAGGGCAGATACGCAGTATTTT. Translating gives CASGYREPADRADTQYF.

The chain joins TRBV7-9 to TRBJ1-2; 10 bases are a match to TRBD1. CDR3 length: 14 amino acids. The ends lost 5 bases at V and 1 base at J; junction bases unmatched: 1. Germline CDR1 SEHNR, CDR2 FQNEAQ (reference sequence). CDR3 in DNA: TGTGCCAGCAGCCGGACAGGGGGTAACTATGGCTACACCTTC. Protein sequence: CASSRTGGNYGYTF.

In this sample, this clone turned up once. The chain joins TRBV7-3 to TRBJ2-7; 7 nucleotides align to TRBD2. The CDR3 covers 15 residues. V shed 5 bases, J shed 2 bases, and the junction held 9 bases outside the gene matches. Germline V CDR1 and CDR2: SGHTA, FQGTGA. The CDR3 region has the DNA TGTGCCAGCAGCCACTCGCCGGGAGGCACCTACGAGCAGTACTTC. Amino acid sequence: CASSHSPGGTYEQYF.

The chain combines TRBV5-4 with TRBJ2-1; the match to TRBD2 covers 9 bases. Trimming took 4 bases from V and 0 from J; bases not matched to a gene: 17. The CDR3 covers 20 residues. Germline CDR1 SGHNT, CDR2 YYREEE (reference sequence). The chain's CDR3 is CASSGRTTSGESSSYNEQFF. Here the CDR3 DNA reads TGTGCCAGCAGCGGACGCACGACTAGCGGAGAATCAAGCTCCTACAATGAGCAGTTCTTC.

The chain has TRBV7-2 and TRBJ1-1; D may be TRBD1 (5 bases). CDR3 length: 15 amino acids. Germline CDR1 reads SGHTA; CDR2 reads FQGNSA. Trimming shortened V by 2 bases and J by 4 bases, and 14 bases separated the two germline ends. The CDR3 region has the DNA TGTGCCAGCAGCTTAAGTGGGGGGTATGGCACTGAAGCTTTCTTT. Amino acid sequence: CASSLSGGYGTEAFF. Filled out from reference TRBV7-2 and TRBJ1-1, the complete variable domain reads GAGVSQSPSNKVTEKGKDVELRCDPISGHTALYWYRQSLGQGLEFLIYFQGNSAPDKSGLPSDRFSAERTGGSVSTLTIQRTQQEDSAVYLCASSLSGGYGTEAFFGQGTRLTVV.

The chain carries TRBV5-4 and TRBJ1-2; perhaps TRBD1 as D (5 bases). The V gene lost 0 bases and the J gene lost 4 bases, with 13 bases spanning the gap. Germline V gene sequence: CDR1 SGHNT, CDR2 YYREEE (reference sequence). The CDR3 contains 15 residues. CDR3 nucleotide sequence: TGTGCCAGCAGCTTGGACCAGGGAACTTCCTATGGCTACACCTTC. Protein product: CASSLDQGTSYGYTF.

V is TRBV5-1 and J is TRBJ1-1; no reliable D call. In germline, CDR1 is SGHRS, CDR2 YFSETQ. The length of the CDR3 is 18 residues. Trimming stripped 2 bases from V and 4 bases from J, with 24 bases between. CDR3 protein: CASSFRGSLNGYGTEAFF. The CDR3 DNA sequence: TGCGCCAGCAGCTTTCGAGGCAGTCTGAACGGTTATGGCACTGAAGCTTTCTTT.

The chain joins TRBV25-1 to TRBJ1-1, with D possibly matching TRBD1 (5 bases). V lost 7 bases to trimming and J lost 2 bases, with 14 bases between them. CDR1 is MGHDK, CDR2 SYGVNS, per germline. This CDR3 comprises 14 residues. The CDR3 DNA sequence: TGTGCCAGCAAAAGGTCGCAGGGCAACACTGAAGCTTTCTTT. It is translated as CASKRSQGNTEAFF.

The chain's CDR3 is CASSVSLAGAFSNEQFF. In nucleotides, the CDR3 is TGTGCCAGCAGTGTCTCCCTAGCGGGAGCGTTTTCCAATGAGCAGTTCTTC. The V and J genes are TRBV6-1 and TRBJ2-1; TRBD2 agrees at 10 bases. The germline V gene has CDR1 MNHNS and CDR2 SASEGT. The CDR3 runs 17 residues. The J segment lost 6 bases and the V segment lost 4 bases, leaving 12 bases of the junction unmatched.

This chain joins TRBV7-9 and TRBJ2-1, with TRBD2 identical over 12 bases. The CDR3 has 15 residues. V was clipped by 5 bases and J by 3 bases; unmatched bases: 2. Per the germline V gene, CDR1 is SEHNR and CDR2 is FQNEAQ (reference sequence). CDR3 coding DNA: TGTGCCAGCAGCCCGGGACTAGCGGGCTACAATGAGCAGTTCTTC. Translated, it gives CASSPGLAGYNEQFF.

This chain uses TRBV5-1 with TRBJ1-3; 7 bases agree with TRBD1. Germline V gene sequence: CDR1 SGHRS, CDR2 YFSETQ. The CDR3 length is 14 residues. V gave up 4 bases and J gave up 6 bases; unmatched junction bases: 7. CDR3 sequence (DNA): TGCGCCAGCAGCCTCGGGACAGCCGAAAACACCATATATTTT. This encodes CASSLGTAENTIYF.

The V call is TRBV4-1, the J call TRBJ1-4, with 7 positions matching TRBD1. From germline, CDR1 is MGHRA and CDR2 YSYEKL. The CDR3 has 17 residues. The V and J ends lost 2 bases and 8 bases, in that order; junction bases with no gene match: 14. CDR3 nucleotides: TGCGCCAGCAGCCAACCCAGACAGGGAAGATTACGAGAAAAACTGTTTTTT. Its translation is CASSQPRQGRLREKLFF.

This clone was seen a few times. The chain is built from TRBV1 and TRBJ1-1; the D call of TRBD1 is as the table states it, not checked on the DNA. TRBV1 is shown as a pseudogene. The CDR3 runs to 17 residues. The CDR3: CTSSQKVQAGGFTEAFF. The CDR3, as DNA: TGCACCAGCAGCCAAAAAGTCCAGGCAGGGGGCTTCACTGAAGCTTTCTTT.

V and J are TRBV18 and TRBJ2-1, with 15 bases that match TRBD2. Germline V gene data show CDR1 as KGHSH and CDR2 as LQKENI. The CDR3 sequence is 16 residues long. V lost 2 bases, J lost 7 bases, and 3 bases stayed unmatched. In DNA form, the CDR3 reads TGTGCCAGCTCACCAGGACTAGCGGGAGGGTCGAATGAGCAGTTCTTC. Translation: CASSPGLAGGSNEQFF.

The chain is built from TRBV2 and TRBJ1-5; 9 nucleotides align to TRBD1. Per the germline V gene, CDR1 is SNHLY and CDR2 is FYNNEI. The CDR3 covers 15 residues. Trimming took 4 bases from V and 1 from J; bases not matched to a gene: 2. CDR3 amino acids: CASSGDRESNQPQHF. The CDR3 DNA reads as TGTGCCAGCAGTGGGGACAGGGAAAGCAATCAGCCCCAGCATTTT.

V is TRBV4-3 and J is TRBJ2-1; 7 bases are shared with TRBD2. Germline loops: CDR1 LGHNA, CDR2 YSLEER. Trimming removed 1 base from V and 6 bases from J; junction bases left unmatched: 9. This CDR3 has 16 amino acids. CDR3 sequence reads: CASSQVGSGNRNEQFF. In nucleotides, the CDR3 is TGCGCCAGCAGCCAAGTTGGGAGCGGGAACCGCAATGAGCAGTTCTTC.

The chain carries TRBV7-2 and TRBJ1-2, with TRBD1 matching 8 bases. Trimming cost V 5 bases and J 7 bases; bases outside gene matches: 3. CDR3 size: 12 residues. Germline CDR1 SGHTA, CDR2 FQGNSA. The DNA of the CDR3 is TGTGCCAGCAGCATAGGACAGGGTGGCTACACCTTC. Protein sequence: CASSIGQGGYTF.

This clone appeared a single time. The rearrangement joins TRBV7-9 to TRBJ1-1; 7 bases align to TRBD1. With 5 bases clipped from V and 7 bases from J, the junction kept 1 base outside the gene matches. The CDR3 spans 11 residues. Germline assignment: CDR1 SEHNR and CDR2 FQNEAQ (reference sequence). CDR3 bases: TGTGCCAGCAGCCCAGGGGGTGAAGCTTTCTTT. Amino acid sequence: CASSPGGEAFF.

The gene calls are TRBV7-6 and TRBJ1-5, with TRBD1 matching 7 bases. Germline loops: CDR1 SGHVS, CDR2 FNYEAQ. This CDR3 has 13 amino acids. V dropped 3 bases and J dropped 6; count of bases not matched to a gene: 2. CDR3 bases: TGTGCCAGCAGCTTCAACAGGGGTCAGCCCCAGCATTTT. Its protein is CASSFNRGQPQHF.